This TCR beta chain was observed in a study of blood T cell repertoires in COVID-19. Study as a whole: Spain, Italy and the United States supplied samples that represented acute and convalescent COVID-19. T cells, B-cell-depleted T cells, or PBMCs provided the cDNA or gDNA that served as material.

In the authors' methods: The authors estimated nucleated cell counts from reference gene primer amplification. Sequenced by immunoSEQ multiplex PCR; TCRdb stores in-frame clones only, minus some. The V and J calls and the clone size are those of that table, but D and trimming were determined from the DNA. The table lists almost 300,000 clones, about 87% of them singletons. The ends lost 0 bases at V and 9 bases at J; junction bases unmatched: 10. This CDR3 region has 15 residues. Germline CDR1 is SGHRS and CDR2 is YFSETQ. The sequence derives from an older man with acute or convalescent COVID-19. The chain carries TRBV5-1 and TRBJ2-3, with 7 bases that match TRBD1. The sample taken for sequencing was peripheral blood. CDR3 amino acids: CASSLGAQQGSTQYF. The CDR3 coding sequence is TGCGCCAGCAGCTTGGGGGCCCAACAGGGGTCAACGCAGTATTTT.